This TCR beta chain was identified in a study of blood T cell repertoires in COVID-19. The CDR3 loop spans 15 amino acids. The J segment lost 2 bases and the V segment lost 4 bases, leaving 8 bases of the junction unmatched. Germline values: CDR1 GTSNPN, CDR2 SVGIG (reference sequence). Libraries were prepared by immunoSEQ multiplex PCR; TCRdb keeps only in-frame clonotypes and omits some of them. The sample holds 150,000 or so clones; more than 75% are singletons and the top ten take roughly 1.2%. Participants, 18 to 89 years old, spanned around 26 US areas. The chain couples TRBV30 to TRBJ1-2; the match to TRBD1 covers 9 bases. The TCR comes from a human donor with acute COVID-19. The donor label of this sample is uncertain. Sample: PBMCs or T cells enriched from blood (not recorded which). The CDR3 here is CAWTKTGQGNYGYTF. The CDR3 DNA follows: TGTGCCTGGACCAAAACGGGACAGGGAAACTATGGCTACACCTTC.